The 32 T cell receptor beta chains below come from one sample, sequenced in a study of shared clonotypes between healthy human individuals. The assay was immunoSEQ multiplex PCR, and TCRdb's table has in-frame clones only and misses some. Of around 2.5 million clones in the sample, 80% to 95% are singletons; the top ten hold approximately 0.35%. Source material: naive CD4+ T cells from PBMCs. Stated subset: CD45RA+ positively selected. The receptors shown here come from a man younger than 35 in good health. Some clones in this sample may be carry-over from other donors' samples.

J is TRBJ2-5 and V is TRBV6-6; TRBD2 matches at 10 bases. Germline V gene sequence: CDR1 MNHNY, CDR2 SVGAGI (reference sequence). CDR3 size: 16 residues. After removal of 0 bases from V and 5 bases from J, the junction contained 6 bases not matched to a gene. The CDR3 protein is CASSYSGLAGVETQYF. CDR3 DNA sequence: TGTGCCAGCAGTTACTCTGGGCTAGCGGGAGTTGAGACCCAGTACTTC.

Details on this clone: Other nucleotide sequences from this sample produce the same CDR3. CDR3 protein: CASRLTETQYF. The CDR3 DNA is TGTGCCAGCAGACTAACAGAGACCCAGTACTTC. The rearrangement links TRBV28 to TRBJ2-5; D gene ambiguous. The CDR3 spans 11 residues. Per the germline V gene, CDR1 is MDHEN and CDR2 is SYDVKM. V was cut by 6 bases and J by 4 bases, with 6 bases left in between.

CDR3 bases: TGTGCCAGCAGCAGGGAGGACCAAGAGACCCAGTACTTC. Protein sequence: CASSREDQETQYF. The rearrangement uses TRBV11-3 and TRBJ2-5; D possibly corresponds to TRBD2 (6 bases). V was clipped by 5 bases and J by 0 bases, with 7 bases between them. The CDR3 has 13 residues. Germline CDR1 reads SGHNT; CDR2 reads YENEEA.

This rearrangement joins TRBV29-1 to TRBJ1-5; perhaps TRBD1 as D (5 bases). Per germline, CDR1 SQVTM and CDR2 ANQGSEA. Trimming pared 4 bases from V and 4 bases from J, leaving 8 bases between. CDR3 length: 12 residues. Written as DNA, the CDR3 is TGCAGCGTTGGATGGGGGAATCAGCCCCAGCATTTT. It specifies CSVGWGNQPQHF.

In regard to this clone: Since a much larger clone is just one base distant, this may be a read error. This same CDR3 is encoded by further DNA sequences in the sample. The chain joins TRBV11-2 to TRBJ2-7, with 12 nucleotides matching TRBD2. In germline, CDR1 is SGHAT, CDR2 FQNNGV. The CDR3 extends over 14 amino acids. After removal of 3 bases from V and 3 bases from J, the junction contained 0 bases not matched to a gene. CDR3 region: CASSLTSGSYEQYF. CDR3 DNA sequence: TGTGCCAGCAGCTTGACTAGCGGGAGCTACGAGCAGTACTTC.

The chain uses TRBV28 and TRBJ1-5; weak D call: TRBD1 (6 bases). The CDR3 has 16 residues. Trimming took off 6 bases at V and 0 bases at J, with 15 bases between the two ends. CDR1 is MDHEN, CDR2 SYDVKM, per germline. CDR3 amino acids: CASRWGRDLSNQPQHF. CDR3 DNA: TGTGCCAGCAGATGGGGGCGAGACCTTAGCAATCAGCCCCAGCATTTT.

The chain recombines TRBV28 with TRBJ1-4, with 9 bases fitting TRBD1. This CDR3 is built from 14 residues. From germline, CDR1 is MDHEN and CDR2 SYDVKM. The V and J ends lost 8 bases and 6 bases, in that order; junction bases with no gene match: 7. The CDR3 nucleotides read TGTGCCAGCGGAGAACGGACAGGGGATGAAAAACTGTTTTTT. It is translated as CASGERTGDEKLFF. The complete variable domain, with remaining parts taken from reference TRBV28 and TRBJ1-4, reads DVKVTQSSRYLVKRTGEKVFLECVQDMDHENMFWYRQDPGLGLRLIYFSYDVKMKEKGDIPEGYSVSREKKERFSLILESASTNQTSMYLCASGERTGDEKLFFGSGTQLSVL.

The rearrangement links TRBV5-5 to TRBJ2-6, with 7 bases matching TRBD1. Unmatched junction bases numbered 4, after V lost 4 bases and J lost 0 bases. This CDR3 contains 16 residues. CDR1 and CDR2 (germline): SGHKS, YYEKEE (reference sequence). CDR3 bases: TGTGCCAGCAGCCAGCGACAGGGCTCTGGGGCCAACGTCCTGACTTTC. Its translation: CASSQRQGSGANVLTF. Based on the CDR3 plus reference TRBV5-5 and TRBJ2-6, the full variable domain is DAGVTQSPTHLIKTRGQQVTLRCSPISGHKSVSWYQQVLGQGPQFIFQYYEKEERGRGNFPDRFSARQFPNYSSELNVNALLLGDSALYLCASSQRQGSGANVLTFGAGSRLTVL.

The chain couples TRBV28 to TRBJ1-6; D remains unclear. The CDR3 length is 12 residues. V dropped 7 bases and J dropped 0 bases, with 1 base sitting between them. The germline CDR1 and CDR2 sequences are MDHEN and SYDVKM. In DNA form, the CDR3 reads TGTGCCAGCATCTCCTATAATTCACCCCTCCACTTT. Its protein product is CASISYNSPLHF.

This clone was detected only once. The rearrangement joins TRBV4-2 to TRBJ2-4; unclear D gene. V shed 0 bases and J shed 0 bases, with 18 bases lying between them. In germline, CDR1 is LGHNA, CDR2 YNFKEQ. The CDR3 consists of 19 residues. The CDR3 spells CASSQEVGSGKLAKNIQYF. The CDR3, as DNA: TGTGCCAGCAGCCAAGAGGTGGGTTCGGGCAAACTAGCCAAAAACATTCAGTACTTC.

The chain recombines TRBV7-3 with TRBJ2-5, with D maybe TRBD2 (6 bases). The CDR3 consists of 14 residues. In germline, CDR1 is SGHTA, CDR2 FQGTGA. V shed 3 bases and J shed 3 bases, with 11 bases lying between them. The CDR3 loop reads CASSFDGSEETQYF. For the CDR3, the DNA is TGTGCCAGCAGCTTCGACGGGAGTGAAGAGACCCAGTACTTC.

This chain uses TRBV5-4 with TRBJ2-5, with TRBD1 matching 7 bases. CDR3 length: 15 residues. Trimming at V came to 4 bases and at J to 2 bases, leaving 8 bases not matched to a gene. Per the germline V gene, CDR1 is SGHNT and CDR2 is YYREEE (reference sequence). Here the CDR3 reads CASSAKQGRQETQYF. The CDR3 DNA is TGTGCCAGCAGCGCTAAACAGGGGCGACAAGAGACCCAGTACTTC.

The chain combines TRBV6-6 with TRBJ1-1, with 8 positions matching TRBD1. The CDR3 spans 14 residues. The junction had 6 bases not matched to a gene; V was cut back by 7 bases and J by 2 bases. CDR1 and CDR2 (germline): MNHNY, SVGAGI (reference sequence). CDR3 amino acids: CASKTDRENTEAFF. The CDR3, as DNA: TGTGCCAGCAAAACGGACAGGGAAAACACTGAAGCTTTCTTT.

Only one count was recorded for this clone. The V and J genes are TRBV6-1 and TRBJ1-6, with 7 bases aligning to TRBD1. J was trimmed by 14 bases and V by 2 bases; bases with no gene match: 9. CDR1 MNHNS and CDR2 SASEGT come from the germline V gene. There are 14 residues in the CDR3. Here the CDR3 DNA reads TGTGCCAGCAGTGAAAGGAGACAGGGTGGTTCCCTCCACTTT. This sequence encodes CASSERRQGGSLHF.

As DNA, the CDR3 is TGTGCCTGCGTGAAGGGACAGGGGGCGAGGGGAGCTTTCTTT. This translates into CACVKGQGARGAFF. The rearrangement links TRBV30 to TRBJ1-1; 12 nucleotides align to TRBD1. J gave up 10 bases and V 6 bases, and 12 bases lay outside the gene matches. Looked up from germline, CDR1 is GTSNPN and CDR2 is SVGIG (reference sequence). This CDR3 contains 14 residues.

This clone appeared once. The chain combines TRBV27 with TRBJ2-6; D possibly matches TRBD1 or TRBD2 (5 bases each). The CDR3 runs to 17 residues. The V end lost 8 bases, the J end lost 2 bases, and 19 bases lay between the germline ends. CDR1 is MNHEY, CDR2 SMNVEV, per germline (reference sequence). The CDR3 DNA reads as TGTGCCAGCTCAGTGCGGTGGGACGGGGCTGGGGCCAACGTCCTGACTTTC. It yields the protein CASSVRWDGAGANVLTF.

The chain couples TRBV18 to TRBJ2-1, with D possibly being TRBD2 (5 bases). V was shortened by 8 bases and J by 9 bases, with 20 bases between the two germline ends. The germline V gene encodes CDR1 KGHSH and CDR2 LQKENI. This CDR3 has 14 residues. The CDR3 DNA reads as TGTGCCAGCCGGACGCGGAGAGCGGATAGTGAGCAGTTCTTC. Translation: CASRTRRADSEQFF.

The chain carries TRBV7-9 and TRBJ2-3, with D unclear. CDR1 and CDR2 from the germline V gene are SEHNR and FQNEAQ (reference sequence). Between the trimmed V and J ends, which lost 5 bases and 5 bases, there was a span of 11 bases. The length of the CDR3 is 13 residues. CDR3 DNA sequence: TGTGCCAGCAGCCCCTGGCCCTTAGATACGCAGTATTTT. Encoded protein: CASSPWPLDTQYF.

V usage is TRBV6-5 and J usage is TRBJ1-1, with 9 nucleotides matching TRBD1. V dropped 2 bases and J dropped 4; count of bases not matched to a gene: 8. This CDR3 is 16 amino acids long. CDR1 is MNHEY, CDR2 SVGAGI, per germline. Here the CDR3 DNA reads TGTGCCAGCAGTTACGATATACAGGGGGCGATCACTGAAGCTTTCTTT. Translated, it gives CASSYDIQGAITEAFF.

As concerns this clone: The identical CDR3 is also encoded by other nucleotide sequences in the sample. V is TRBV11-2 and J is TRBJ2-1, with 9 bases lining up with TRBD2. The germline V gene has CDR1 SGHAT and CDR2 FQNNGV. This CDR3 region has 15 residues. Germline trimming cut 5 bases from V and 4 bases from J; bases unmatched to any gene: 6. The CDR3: CASSPGAGGYNEQFF. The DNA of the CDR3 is TGTGCCAGCAGCCCCGGGGCGGGAGGGTACAATGAGCAGTTCTTC.

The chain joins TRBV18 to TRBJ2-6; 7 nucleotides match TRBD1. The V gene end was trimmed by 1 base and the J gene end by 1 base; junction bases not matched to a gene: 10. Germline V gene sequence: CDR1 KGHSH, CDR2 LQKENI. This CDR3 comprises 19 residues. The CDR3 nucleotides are TGTGCCAGCTCACCACAGGGGGCCGCCCCGCTTTCTGGGGCCAACGTCCTGACTTTC. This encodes CASSPQGAAPLSGANVLTF. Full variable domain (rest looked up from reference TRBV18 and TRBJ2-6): NAGVMQNPRHLVRRRGQEARLRCSPMKGHSHVYWYRQLPEEGLKFMVYLQKENIIDESGMPKERFSAEFPKEGPSILRIQQVVRGDSAAYFCASSPQGAAPLSGANVLTFGAGSRLTVL.

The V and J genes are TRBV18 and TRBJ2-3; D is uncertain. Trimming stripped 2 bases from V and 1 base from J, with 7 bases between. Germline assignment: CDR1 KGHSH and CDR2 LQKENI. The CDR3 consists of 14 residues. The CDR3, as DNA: TGTGCCAGCTCACCAGACCCTGGCACAGATACGCAGTATTTT. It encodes CASSPDPGTDTQYF.

CDR3 residues: CASSLTSGREQYF. CDR3 DNA: TGTGCCAGCAGCTTAACGTCAGGGCGAGAGCAGTACTTC. This chain joins TRBV7-3 and TRBJ2-7, with a tentative D call TRBD1 (5 bases). Trimming shortened V by 0 bases and J by 7 bases, and 10 bases separated the two germline ends. The CDR3 loop spans 13 amino acids. Germline values: CDR1 SGHTA, CDR2 FQGTGA.

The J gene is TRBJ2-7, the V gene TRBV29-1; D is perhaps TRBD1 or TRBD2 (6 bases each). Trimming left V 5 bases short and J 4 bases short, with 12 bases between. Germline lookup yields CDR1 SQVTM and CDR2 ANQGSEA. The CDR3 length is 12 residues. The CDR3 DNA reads TGCAGCGTTCTGGGGGGCGGATACGAGCAGTACTTC. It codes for CSVLGGGYEQYF.

The DNA of the CDR3 is TGTGCCAGCAGCCCCCTCGGCGGATATAACACCGGGGAGCTGTTTTTT. Protein sequence: CASSPLGGYNTGELFF. The chain employs TRBV7-9 and TRBJ2-2; D call uncertain. This CDR3 has 16 amino acids. Germline lookup yields CDR1 SEHNR and CDR2 FQNEAQ (reference sequence). V lost 5 bases and J lost 2, with 15 bases in between.

The CDR3 loop reads CASSLPPLMLGSGANVLTF. DNA of the CDR3: TGTGCCAGCAGTTTGCCCCCCTTAATGCTTGGTTCTGGGGCCAACGTCCTGACTTTC. The J gene is TRBJ2-6, the V gene TRBV28; no clear D gene. The V and J ends lost 3 bases and 1 base respectively, with 19 bases between them. This CDR3 has 19 amino acids. CDR1 is MDHEN, CDR2 SYDVKM, per germline.

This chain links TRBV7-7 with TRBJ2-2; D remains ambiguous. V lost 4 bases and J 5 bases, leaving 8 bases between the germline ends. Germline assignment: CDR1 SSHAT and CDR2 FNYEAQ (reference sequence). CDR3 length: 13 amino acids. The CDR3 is CASSSTKTGELFF. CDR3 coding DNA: TGTGCCAGCAGCTCAACTAAGACCGGGGAGCTGTTTTTT.

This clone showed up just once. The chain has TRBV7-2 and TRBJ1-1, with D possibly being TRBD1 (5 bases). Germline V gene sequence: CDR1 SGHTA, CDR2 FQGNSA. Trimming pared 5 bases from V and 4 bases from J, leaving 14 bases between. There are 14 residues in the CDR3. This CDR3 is CASSRGQPTTEAFF. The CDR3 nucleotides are TGTGCCAGCAGCAGGGGTCAACCGACCACTGAAGCTTTCTTT.

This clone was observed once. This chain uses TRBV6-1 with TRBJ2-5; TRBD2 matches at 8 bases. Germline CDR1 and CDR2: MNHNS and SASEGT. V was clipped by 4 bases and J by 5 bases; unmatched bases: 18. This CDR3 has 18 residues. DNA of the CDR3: TGTGCCAGCAGTGCTCGACAGCGGTCGGGACTAGGGTTTGAGACCCAGTACTTC. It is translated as CASSARQRSGLGFETQYF.

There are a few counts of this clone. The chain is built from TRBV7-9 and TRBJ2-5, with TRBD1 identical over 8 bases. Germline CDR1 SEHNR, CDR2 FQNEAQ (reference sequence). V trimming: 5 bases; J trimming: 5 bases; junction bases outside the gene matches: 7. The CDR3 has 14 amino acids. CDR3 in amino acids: CASSGPTGDETQYF. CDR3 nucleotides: TGTGCCAGCAGCGGCCCGACAGGGGACGAGACCCAGTACTTC.

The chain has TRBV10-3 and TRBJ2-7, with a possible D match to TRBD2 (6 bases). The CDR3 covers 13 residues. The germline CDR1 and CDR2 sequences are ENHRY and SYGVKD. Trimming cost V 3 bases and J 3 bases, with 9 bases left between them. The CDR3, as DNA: TGTGCCATCAGTGACTTGACTAGCTACGAGCAGTACTTC. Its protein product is CAISDLTSYEQYF.

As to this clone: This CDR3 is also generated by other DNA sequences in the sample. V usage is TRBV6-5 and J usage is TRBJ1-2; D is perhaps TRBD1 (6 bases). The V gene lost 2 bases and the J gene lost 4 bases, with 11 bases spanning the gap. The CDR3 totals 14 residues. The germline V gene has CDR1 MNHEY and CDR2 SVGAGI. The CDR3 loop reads CASSYNRVGYGYTF. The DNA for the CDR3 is TGTGCCAGCAGTTACAACAGGGTGGGCTATGGCTACACCTTC.